A single sample gave rise to the 8 T cell receptor beta chains below, sequenced in a study of regulatory T cells in long-lasting Graves disease. To make TCR beta libraries, researchers used iRepertoire HTBI primers and Arm-PCR of CDR3 regions. TCRdb recomputed calls from the multiplex PCR reads with MiXCR, one row per CDR3 protein. Of about 320,000 distinct CDR3 sequences listed, over 15% are singletons. Time point specified: newly diagnosed GD, antithyroid drugs for less than 3 months. PBMC-derived RNA was used for the TCR library. The sequences come from peripheral blood mononuclear cells (PBMCs), collected at new diagnosis, from a patient treated with antithyroid drugs. The receptors here all came from a female donor with Graves disease.

This clonotype has a count of ten or more. This chain links TRBV6-1 with TRBJ1-2; D might be TRBD1 (5 bases). V lost 7 bases to trimming and J lost 3 bases, with 18 bases between them. Germline assignment: CDR1 MNHNS and CDR2 SASEGT. This CDR3 comprises 15 residues. The CDR3 DNA sequence: TGTGCCAGCATCGATCCAGGGAAAACTTACTATGGCTACACCTTC. Its protein is CASIDPGKTYYGYTF.

The rearrangement links TRBV28 to TRBJ2-7; D is perhaps TRBD2 (6 bases). Germline V gene data show CDR1 as MDHEN and CDR2 as SYDVKM. CDR3 size: 14 residues. With 6 bases removed from V and 1 base from J, the gap between germline ends came to 13 bases. This CDR3 is CASRTWGESYEQYF. The DNA of the CDR3 is TGTGCCAGCAGAACTTGGGGGGAGTCCTACGAGCAGTACTTC.

This clonotype has ten or more counts. The gene calls are TRBV28 and TRBJ2-3; D is undetermined. This CDR3 is built from 15 residues. Trimming pared 3 bases from V and 0 bases from J, leaving 10 bases between. The V gene's germline CDR1 is MDHEN and CDR2 SYDVKM. DNA for the CDR3: TGTGCCAGCAGTTTCACCGGTACTAGCACAGATACGCAGTATTTT. Residues: CASSFTGTSTDTQYF.

This clonotype was seen many times. The chain uses TRBV28 and TRBJ2-5, with TRBD1 matching 7 bases. V dropped 8 bases and J dropped 12; count of bases not matched to a gene: 18. The CDR3 runs to 14 residues. Germline CDR1 reads MDHEN; CDR2 reads SYDVKM. DNA for the CDR3: TGTGCCAGCGGGGAACAGACAGGGTATGGAGAAGAGTACTTC. Translated: CASGEQTGYGEEYF.

Ten or more counts support this clonotype. This chain links TRBV2 with TRBJ2-5; TRBD1 agrees at 9 bases. Per germline, CDR1 SNHLY and CDR2 FYNNEI. The CDR3 sequence is 12 residues long. J lost 4 bases, V lost 8 bases, and 2 bases had no gene match. In DNA, the CDR3 is TGTGCCAGCGGACAGGGGAGAGAGACCCAGTACTTC. Translated: CASGQGRETQYF.

There are many counts of this clonotype. At one boundary the junction diverges from the germline segment, which might be a read error. The chain recombines TRBV7-3 with TRBJ1-1; maybe TRBD1 (5 bases). Per germline, CDR1 SGHTA and CDR2 FQGTGA. This CDR3 is 17 amino acids long. CDR3 region: CASSLIPGIGLNAEAFF. DNA for the CDR3: TGTGCCAGCAGCTTAATTCCAGGGATAGGATTGAACGCTGAAGCTTTCTTT.

A remark on this clonotype: This likely stems from a read error, as it lies one base from a far larger clone. The chain recombines TRBV7-2 with TRBJ2-1; a possible D gene is TRBD1 (6 bases). The CDR3 has 14 residues. Germline V gene data show CDR1 as SGHTA and CDR2 as FQGNSA. The V end was cut by 6 bases, the J end by 10 bases, with 19 bases between. CDR3 DNA sequence: TGTGCCAGCAGTGTTGTAACAGGGTCCCACGAGCAGTTCTTC. Translated: CASSVVTGSHEQFF. The variable domain in full, with the rest retrieved from reference TRBV7-2 and TRBJ2-1, is GAGVSQSPSNKVTEKGKDVELRCDPISGHTALYWYRQSLGQGLEFLIYFQGNSAPDKSGLPSDRFSAERTGGSVSTLTIQRTQQEDSAVYLCASSVVTGSHEQFFGPGTRLTVL.

This clonotype was picked up many times. This sequence joins TRBV6-5 and TRBJ1-2; no firm D call. V was clipped by 0 bases and J by 6 bases, with 11 bases between them. The length of the CDR3 is 14 residues. CDR1 and CDR2 (germline): MNHEY, SVGAGI. The CDR3 is CASSYSLVGDGYTF. The CDR3 coding sequence is TGTGCCAGCAGTTACTCGTTGGTTGGCGATGGCTACACCTTC.